The present TCR beta chain was sequenced within a study of blood T cell repertoires in COVID-19. Whole-study context: PBMCs, B-cell-depleted T cells, or T cells provided the cDNA or gDNA that made up the material.

This clone appeared once. Only in-frame clones appear in the TCRdb table, and some are missing; sequencing was by immunoSEQ multiplex PCR. Among some 330,000 clones, over 85% were seen once, and the ten largest hold 1.5% to 2%. CDR1 is MNHEY, CDR2 SVGAGI, per germline. Trimming at V came to 6 bases and at J to 2 bases, leaving 7 bases not matched to a gene. This CDR3 is built from 15 residues. The sequence was obtained from a woman aged 25-40 years with COVID-19, enrolled during active disease. The sample taken for sequencing was peripheral blood. V and J are TRBV6-5 and TRBJ1-1; 9 bases are a match to TRBD1. The CDR3, as DNA: TGTGCCAGCAGCCCCGGGACAGGGTTTAACACTGAAGCTTTCTTT. This gives the protein CASSPGTGFNTEAFF.